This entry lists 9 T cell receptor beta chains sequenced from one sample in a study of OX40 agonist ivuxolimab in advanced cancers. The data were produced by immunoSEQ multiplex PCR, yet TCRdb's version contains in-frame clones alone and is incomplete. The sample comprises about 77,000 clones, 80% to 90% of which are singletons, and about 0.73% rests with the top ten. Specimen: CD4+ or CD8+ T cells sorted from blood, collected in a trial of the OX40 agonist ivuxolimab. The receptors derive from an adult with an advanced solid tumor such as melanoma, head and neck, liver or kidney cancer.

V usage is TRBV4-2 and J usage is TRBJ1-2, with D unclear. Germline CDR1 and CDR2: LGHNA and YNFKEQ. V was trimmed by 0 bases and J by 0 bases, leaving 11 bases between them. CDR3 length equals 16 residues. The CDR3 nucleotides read TGTGCCAGCAGCCAAGACTTGGGAGATTCTAACTATGGCTACACCTTC. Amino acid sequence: CASSQDLGDSNYGYTF.

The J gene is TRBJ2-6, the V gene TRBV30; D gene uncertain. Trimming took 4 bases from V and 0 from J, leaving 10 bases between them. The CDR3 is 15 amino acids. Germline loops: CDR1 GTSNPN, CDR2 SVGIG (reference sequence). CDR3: CAWKTLSSGANVLTF. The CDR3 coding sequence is TGTGCCTGGAAGACTCTCAGCTCTGGGGCCAACGTCCTGACTTTC.

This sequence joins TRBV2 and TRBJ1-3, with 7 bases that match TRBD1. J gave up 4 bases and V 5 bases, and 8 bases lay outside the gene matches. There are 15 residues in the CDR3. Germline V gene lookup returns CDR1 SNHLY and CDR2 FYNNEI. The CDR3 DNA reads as TGTGCCAGCAGTTTCAGGGGGGGCTCCGGAAACACCATATATTTT. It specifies CASSFRGGSGNTIYF.

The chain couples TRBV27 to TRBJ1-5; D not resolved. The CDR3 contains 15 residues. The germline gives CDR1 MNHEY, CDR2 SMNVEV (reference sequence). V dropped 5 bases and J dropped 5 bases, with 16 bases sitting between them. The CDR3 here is CASSLTRGGYQPQHF. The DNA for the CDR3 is TGTGCCAGCAGTCTAACGCGTGGAGGCTATCAGCCCCAGCATTTT.

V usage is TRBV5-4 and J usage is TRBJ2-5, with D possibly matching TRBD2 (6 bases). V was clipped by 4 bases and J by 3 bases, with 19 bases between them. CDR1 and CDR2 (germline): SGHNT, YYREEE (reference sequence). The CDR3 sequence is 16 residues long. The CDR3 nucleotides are TGTGCCAGCAGCCCAGGAATGCGGGGTATCAAAGAGACCCAGTACTTC. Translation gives CASSPGMRGIKETQYF. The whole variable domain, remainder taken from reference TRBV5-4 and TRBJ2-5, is ETGVTQSPTHLIKTRGQQVTLRCSSQSGHNTVSWYQQALGQGPQFIFQYYREEENGRGNFPPRFSGLQFPNYSSELNVNALELDDSALYLCASSPGMRGIKETQYFGPGTRLLVL.

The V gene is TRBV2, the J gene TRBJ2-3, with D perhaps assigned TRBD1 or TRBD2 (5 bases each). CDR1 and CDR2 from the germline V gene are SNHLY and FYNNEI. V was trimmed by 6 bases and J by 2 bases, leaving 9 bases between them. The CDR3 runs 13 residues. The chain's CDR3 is CASRGVATDTQYF. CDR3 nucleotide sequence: TGTGCCAGCAGGGGGGTCGCCACAGATACGCAGTATTTT.

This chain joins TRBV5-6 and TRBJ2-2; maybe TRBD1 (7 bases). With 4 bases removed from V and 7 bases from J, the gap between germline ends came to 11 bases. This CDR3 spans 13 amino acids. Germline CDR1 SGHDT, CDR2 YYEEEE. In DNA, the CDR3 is TGTGCCAGCAGCCCAGGGGGGATCGGGGAGCTGTTTTTT. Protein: CASSPGGIGELFF.

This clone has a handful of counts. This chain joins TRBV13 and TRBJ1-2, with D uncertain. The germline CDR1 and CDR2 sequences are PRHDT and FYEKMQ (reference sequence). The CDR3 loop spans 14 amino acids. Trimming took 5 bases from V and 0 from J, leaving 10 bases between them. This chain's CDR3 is CASSGDLSNYGYTF. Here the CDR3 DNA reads TGTGCCAGCAGCGGCGACCTTTCTAACTATGGCTACACCTTC.

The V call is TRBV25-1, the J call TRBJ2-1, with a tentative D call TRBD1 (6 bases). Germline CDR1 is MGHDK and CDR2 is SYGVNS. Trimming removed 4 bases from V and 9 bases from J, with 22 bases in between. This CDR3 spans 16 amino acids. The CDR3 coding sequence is TGTGCCAGCAGTGGGGGGCAGAGCACACCTCTGGGTGAGCAGTTCTTC. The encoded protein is CASSGGQSTPLGEQFF.